The sequence of this T cell receptor beta chain was determined in a study of Ad26.COV2.S vaccination and SARS-CoV-2 variants. Study-wide findings and caveats: Considerable breadth of spike-specific CD8+ and CD4+ T cell responses has reportedly been documented following vaccination.

Sequenced by immunoSEQ multiplex PCR; TCRdb stores in-frame clones only, minus some. The table records around 300,000 clones, less than 90% of them present only once. This CDR3 has 13 residues. Germline values: CDR1 MDHEN, CDR2 SYDVKM. A remark on this clone: Antigen specificity is unknown.

Treatment described: around 19 received Ad26.COV2.S at low or high dose, single or two shots; 5 received placebo; per-sample allocation not given. At day 63 after the first vaccine or placebo injection, samples were drawn. In Boston, an adult donor aged 18-55 years took part. Sample: peripheral blood, taken in a trial of Ad26.COV2.S vaccine versus placebo. V and J are TRBV28 and TRBJ1-5; D gene ambiguous. The TCR comes from a person between 18 and 65 years old who received the Ad26.COV2.S COVID-19 vaccine or a placebo. The CDR3 loop is CVIGGLTNQPQHF. The CDR3 DNA reads as TGTGTCATCGGAGGGTTAACAAATCAGCCCCAGCATTTT.